These 3 T cell receptor beta chains share one sample of origin, sequenced in a study of cytomegalovirus exposure and HLA in healthy donors. Researchers ran the PCR with 60 Vbeta and 13 Jbeta primers. TCRdb's copy holds only in-frame clones and misses some; the assay was immunoSEQ multiplex PCR. The sample yields around 230,000 clones, roughly 82% seen once. Sequenced material: PBMCs. The receptors shown here come from a man aged 40-50 years in good health and CMV-seropositive.

The chain links TRBV30 to TRBJ2-1, with a tentative D call TRBD2 (6 bases). Per germline, CDR1 GTSNPN and CDR2 SVGIG (reference sequence). This CDR3 has 15 amino acids. Between the trimmed V and J ends, which lost 2 bases and 3 bases, there was a span of 14 bases. The CDR3 DNA reads as TGTGCCTGGAGTAGGGCGGGATCGATCTACAATGAGCAGTTCTTC. It is translated as CAWSRAGSIYNEQFF.

V and J are TRBV30 and TRBJ1-1, with TRBD1 identical over 10 bases. The CDR3 has 14 residues. V dropped 3 bases and J dropped 7; count of bases not matched to a gene: 8. The germline gives CDR1 GTSNPN, CDR2 SVGIG (reference sequence). The CDR3: CAWSRQGAKGEAFF. The CDR3 DNA is TGTGCCTGGAGCAGACAGGGGGCGAAGGGTGAAGCTTTCTTT.

The chain is built from TRBV18 and TRBJ2-5, with 7 bases aligning to TRBD1. The germline V gene has CDR1 KGHSH and CDR2 LQKENI. This CDR3 comprises 12 residues. Trimming took 4 bases from V and 13 from J; bases not matched to a gene: 9. This CDR3 reads CASSLDRDSMYF. The CDR3 coding sequence is TGTGCCAGCTCACTTGATCGGGACAGTATGTACTTC.